Sequencing of this T cell receptor beta chain was carried out in a study of OX40 agonist ivuxolimab in advanced cancers. As for the study in general: The drug used for patients, ivuxolimab, was an agonistic anti-OX40 (CD134) antibody.

TCRdb keeps only in-frame clones here, not all; method: immunoSEQ multiplex PCR. This sample yields 56,000 or so clones, of which about 82% are seen a single time; less than 5% belongs to the top ten. Per the germline V gene, CDR1 is SSHAT and CDR2 is FNYEAQ (reference sequence). The CDR3 runs 15 residues. This clone was found a few times. The antigen is not known. Mismatch with germline at one junction end may stem from a read error. Study results and caveats: Partial responders treated at 0.1-3.0 mg/kg exhibited clonal expansion among the lowest measured.

Sample: CD4+ or CD8+ T cells sorted from blood, taken in a trial of the OX40 agonist ivuxolimab. The gene calls are TRBV7-7 and TRBJ2-1, with a possible D match to TRBD2 (7 bases). The sequence came from an adult with an advanced solid tumor such as melanoma, head and neck, liver or kidney cancer. DNA of the CDR3: TGTGCTAGCAGCTTAGTACGGGGGGCCGACAATGAGCAGTTCTTC. Amino acid sequence: CASSLVRGADNEQFF.